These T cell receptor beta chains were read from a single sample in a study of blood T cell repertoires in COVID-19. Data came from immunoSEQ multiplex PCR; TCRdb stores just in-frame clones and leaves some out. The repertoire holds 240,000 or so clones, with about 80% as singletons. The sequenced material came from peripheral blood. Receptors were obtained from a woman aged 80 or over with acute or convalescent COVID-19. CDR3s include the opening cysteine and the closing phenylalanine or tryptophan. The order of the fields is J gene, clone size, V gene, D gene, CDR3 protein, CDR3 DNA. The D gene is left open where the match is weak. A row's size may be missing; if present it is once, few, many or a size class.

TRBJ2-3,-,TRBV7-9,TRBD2,CASSRERGSTDTQYF,TGTGCCAGCAGCCGCGAGCGGGGAAGCACAGATACGCAGTATTTT
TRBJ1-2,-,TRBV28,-,CASSLFLRGGGYTF,TGTGCCAGCAGTTTATTCCTACGGGGAGGGGGCTACACCTTC
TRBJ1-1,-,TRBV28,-,CASSGTGRGNTEAFF,TGTGCCAGCAGTGGGACCGGCAGGGGGAACACTGAAGCTTTCTTT
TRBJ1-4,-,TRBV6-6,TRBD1,CASSTQGAGADEKLFF,TGTGCCAGCAGTACCCAGGGGGCTGGGGCTGATGAAAAACTGTTTTTT
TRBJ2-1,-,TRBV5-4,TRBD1,CASSQGVSWSDEQFF,TGTGCCAGCAGCCAGGGGGTGAGTTGGTCGGATGAGCAGTTCTTC
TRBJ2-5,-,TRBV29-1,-,CSVEERETQYF,TGCAGCGTTGAAGAGAGGGAGACCCAGTACTTC
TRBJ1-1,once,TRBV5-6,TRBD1,CASSRDRGNTEAFF,TGTGCCAGCAGCCGGGACAGGGGGAACACTGAAGCTTTCTTT
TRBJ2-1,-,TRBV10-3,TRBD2,CAISESVAGGPHEQFF,TGTGCCATCAGTGAGTCGGTAGCGGGGGGGCCTCATGAGCAGTTCTTC
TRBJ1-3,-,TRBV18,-,CASSPNPGSSGNTIYF,TGTGCCAGCTCACCAAACCCGGGGAGCTCTGGAAACACCATATATTTT
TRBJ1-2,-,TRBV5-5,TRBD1,CASSLATGASRLGYTF,TGTGCCAGCAGCTTGGCCACAGGGGCATCTCGTCTTGGCTACACCTTC
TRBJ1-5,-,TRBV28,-,CASSQTGYSNQPQHF,TGTGCCAGCAGCCAGACTGGTTATAGCAATCAGCCCCAGCATTTT
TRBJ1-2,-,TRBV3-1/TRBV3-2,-,CASSKWAENYGYTF,TGTGCCAGCAGCAAATGGGCAGAAAACTATGGCTACACCTTC
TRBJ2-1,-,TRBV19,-,CATRTSGDEQFF,TGTGCCACCAGGACTTCTGGGGATGAGCAGTTCTTC
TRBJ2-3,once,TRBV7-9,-,CASRQAATDTQYF,TGTGCCAGCAGACAGGCCGCCACAGATACGCAGTATTTT
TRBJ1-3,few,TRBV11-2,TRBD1,CASSLATGAAGNTIYF,TGTGCCAGCAGCCTCGCGACAGGGGCCGCCGGGAACACCATATATTTT
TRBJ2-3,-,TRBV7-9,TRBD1,CASSLGTGTTDTQYF,TGTGCCAGCAGCCTCGGGACAGGCACCACAGATACGCAGTATTTT
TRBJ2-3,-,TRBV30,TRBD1,CAWSPGTASTDTQYF,TGTGCCTGGAGTCCCGGGACAGCTAGCACAGATACGCAGTATTTT
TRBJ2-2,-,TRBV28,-,CASSPPWERTTGELFF,TGTGCCAGCAGTCCACCTTGGGAGAGAACCACCGGGGAGCTGTTTTTT
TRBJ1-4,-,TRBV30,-,CAWGLRSTNEKLFF,TGTGCCTGGGGCCTACGGTCAACTAATGAAAAACTGTTTTTT
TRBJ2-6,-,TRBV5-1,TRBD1,CASSSGGNGANVLTF,TGCGCCAGCAGCTCAGGGGGCAATGGGGCCAACGTCCTGACTTTC
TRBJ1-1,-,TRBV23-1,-,CASSQLSGAEAFF,TGCGCCAGCAGTCAGCTCTCGGGGGCTGAAGCTTTCTTT
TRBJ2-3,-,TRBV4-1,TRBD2,CASSDTSSGGAEDTQYF,TGCGCCAGCAGCGACACCTCTAGCGGGGGGGCCGAAGATACGCAGTATTTT
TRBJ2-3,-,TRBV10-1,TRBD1,CASSESGQGGTDTQYF,TGCGCCAGCAGTGAGTCGGGACAGGGGGGCACAGATACGCAGTATTTT
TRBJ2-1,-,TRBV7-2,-,CASSSERASYNEQFF,TGTGCCAGCAGCTCCGAACGCGCATCCTACAATGAGCAGTTCTTC
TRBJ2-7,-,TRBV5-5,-,CASSLMPGVEQYF,TGTGCCAGCAGCTTGATGCCAGGTGTGGAGCAGTACTTC
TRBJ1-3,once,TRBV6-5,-,CASSRNRVDGNTIYF,TGTGCCAGCAGTCGTAACAGGGTGGACGGAAACACCATATATTTT
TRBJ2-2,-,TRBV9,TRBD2,CASSPTTSGGELFF,TGTGCCAGCAGCCCAACGACTAGCGGCGGGGAGCTGTTTTTT
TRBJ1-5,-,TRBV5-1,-,CASSPNGINQPQHF,TGCGCCAGCAGCCCAAACGGGATAAATCAGCCCCAGCATTTT
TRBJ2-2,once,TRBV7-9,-,CASRISNTGELFF,TGTGCCAGCAGAATATCGAACACCGGGGAGCTGTTTTTT
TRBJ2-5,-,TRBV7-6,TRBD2,CASSERTSGGPVYF,TGTGCCAGCAGCGAAAGGACTAGCGGGGGGCCCGTGTACTTC
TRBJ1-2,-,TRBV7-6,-,CASSQGLKGGGYTF,TGTGCCAGCAGCCAGGGACTCAAGGGTGGTGGCTACACCTTC
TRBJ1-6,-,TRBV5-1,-,CASSLGDSDYNSPLHF,TGCGCCAGCAGCTTGGGAGACAGCGACTATAATTCACCCCTCCACTTT
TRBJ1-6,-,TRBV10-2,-,CASSDLTGVNSPLHF,TGCGCCAGCAGTGACCTCACCGGGGTGAATTCACCCCTCCACTTT
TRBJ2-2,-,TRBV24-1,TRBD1,CATREGQGSGELFF,TGTGCCACCAGGGAAGGACAGGGATCCGGGGAGCTGTTTTTT
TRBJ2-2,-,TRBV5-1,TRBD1,CASRQGKTGELFF,TGCGCCAGCCGACAGGGTAAAACCGGGGAGCTGTTTTTT
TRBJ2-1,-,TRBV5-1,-,CASSPQWPSYNEQFF,TGCGCCAGCAGCCCCCAGTGGCCCTCTTACAATGAGCAGTTCTTC
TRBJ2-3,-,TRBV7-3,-,CASSNAGGHRDTQYF,TGTGCCAGCAGCAACGCAGGAGGGCACAGGGATACGCAGTATTTT
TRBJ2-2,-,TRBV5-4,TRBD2,CASSPGLAGSILGELFF,TGTGCCAGCAGCCCCGGACTAGCGGGGTCCATCTTGGGGGAGCTGTTTTTT
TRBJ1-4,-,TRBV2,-,CASSARQRTNEKLFF,TGTGCCAGCAGTGCCCGCCAGCGAACTAATGAAAAACTGTTTTTT
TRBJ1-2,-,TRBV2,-,CASSQTNYGYTF,TGTGCCAGCAGCCAAACTAACTATGGCTACACCTTC
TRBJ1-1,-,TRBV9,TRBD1,CASSPRTGRTEAFF,TGTGCCAGCAGCCCACGGACAGGGCGTACTGAAGCTTTCTTT
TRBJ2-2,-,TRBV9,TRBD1,CASSATGTESGELFF,TGTGCCAGCAGCGCGACCGGGACAGAGAGTGGGGAGCTGTTTTTT
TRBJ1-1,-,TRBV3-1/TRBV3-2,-,CASSSDRGKNTEAFF,TGTGCCAGCAGCTCGGATCGGGGGAAGAACACTGAAGCTTTCTTT
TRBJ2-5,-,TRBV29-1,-,CSVGSRASETQYF,TGCAGCGTTGGTAGCAGGGCCTCTGAGACCCAGTACTTC
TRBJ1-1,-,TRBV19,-,CASSMGHKSEAFF,TGTGCCAGTAGTATGGGACATAAAAGTGAAGCTTTCTTT
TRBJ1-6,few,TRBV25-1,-,CASARNEGDSPLHF,TGTGCCAGCGCCCGGAACGAGGGAGATTCACCCCTCCACTTT
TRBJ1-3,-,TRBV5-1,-,CASSLGTGRNTIYF,TGCGCCAGCAGCTTGGGTACAGGGAGAAACACCATATATTTT